This TCR beta chain was recorded in a study of T cells in Graves' hyperthyroidism and ophthalmopathy. Deletions cut 7 bases from V and 5 bases from J, with 11 bases between. The CDR3 runs 12 residues. The germline CDR1 and CDR2 sequences are MNHEY and SMNVEV (reference sequence). RNA transcripts gave rise to amplified TCR beta CDR3 regions. Initially, a first-round RT-PCR of the TCR CDR3 employed the HTBI primer set. From the multiplex PCR reads, TCRdb called clonotypes with MiXCR, one entry per CDR3 protein. The sample holds more than 500,000 distinct CDR3 sequences; around 15% are singletons and the top ten take roughly 29%.

This TCR was sampled from a woman aged 25 to 39 with Graves' ophthalmopathy. The chain combines TRBV27 with TRBJ1-2; D is ambiguous. The sequenced sample was blood. The CDR3 nucleotides read TGTGCCAGCAAGAACACGGGGTATGGCTACACCTTC. As protein: CASKNTGYGYTF.